These T cell receptor beta chains were read from a single sample in a study of blood T cell repertoires in COVID-19. Measured with immunoSEQ multiplex PCR; TCRdb has only the in-frame clones, and not every one. The table includes more than 150,000 clones, approximately 80% detected once. Sequencing was carried out using PBMCs or T cells enriched from blood (not recorded which). The receptors stem from a man between 45 and 60 years old who had recovered from COVID-19. The CDR3 runs from the conserved cysteine through the conserved F or W. D genes are given only for firm matches. Size values are once, few and many counts, or a class for expanded clones, and some rows have none.

abundance	j_gene	d_gene	v_gene	CDR3aa	CDR3nt
many	TRBJ1-3	-	TRBV5-6	CASSLGVITGNTIYF	TGTGCCAGCAGCTTGGGTGTGATTACAGGAAACACCATATATTTT
-	TRBJ2-3	-	TRBV24-1	CATSDTQTGAGADTQYF	TGTGCCACCAGTGATACCCAGACAGGGGCGGGGGCAGATACGCAGTATTTT
-	TRBJ2-2	TRBD2	TRBV7-2	CASSLVRLANTRELFF	TGTGCCAGCAGCTTAGTGCGACTAGCGAACACCAGGGAGCTGTTTTTT
-	TRBJ2-6	-	TRBV3-1/TRBV3-2	CASTVTGPGGGGANVLTF	TGTGCCAGCACCGTAACAGGGCCCGGTGGTGGTGGGGCCAACGTCCTGACTTTC
-	TRBJ1-2	-	TRBV27	CASRKGQVGYTF	TGTGCCAGCAGAAAAGGACAAGTTGGCTACACCTTC
-	TRBJ2-7	TRBD2	TRBV5-1	CASSLLASGGQTYEQYF	TGCGCCAGCAGCTTGCTGGCTAGCGGGGGGCAAACCTACGAGCAGTACTTC
-	TRBJ2-7	-	TRBV29-1	CSVLTGEQYF	TGCAGCGTTTTAACAGGAGAGCAGTACTTC
few	TRBJ1-4	-	TRBV6-6	CASSYVREATNEKLFF	TGTGCCAGCAGTTACGTCCGGGAAGCAACTAATGAAAAACTGTTTTTT
-	TRBJ2-2	TRBD1	TRBV7-6	CASSFPKGASEFGELFF	TGTGCCAGCAGCTTTCCTAAGGGGGCTAGTGAGTTCGGGGAGCTGTTTTTT
-	TRBJ1-3	-	TRBV7-9	CASLRSSGNTIYF	TGTGCCAGCCTACGGAGCTCTGGAAACACCATATATTTT
-	TRBJ1-4	TRBD1	TRBV23-1	CASCSGQGAANEKLFF	TGCGCCAGCTGCTCGGGACAGGGGGCGGCTAATGAAAAACTGTTTTTT
-	TRBJ1-2	-	TRBV20-1	CSASRGQSGYTF	TGCAGTGCTAGTCGCGGGCAGTCCGGCTACACCTTC
-	TRBJ2-5	-	TRBV10-3	CAIKPGSSAPETQYF	TGTGCCATCAAACCCGGGTCCTCCGCCCCAGAGACCCAGTACTTC
-	TRBJ1-2	-	TRBV9	CASSGFYGYTF	TGTGCCAGCTCGGGGTTCTATGGCTACACCTTC
many	TRBJ2-7	TRBD1	TRBV6-4	CASKIPGQGSYEQYF	TGTGCCAGCAAGATTCCCGGACAGGGGTCCTACGAGCAGTACTTC
-	TRBJ1-5	TRBD1	TRBV5-5	CASSFQGALGQPQHF	TGTGCCAGCAGCTTTCAGGGGGCGTTGGGTCAGCCCCAGCATTTT
-	TRBJ1-3	TRBD1	TRBV15	CATSRGDRDSGNTIYF	TGTGCCACCAGCAGGGGGGACAGGGACTCTGGAAACACCATATATTTT
-	TRBJ1-3	TRBD1	TRBV5-1	CASSNGQAFGNTIYF	TGCGCCAGCAGCAATGGACAGGCCTTTGGAAACACCATATATTTT
-	TRBJ2-5	TRBD2	TRBV28	CASSVVAGRVETQYF	TGTGCCAGCAGTGTCGTAGCGGGACGGGTAGAGACCCAGTACTTC
-	TRBJ2-7	TRBD1	TRBV5-5	CASSWTGGWEQYF	TGTGCCAGCAGCTGGACAGGGGGCTGGGAGCAGTACTTC
-	TRBJ1-1	-	TRBV2	CASIVGQHGDTEAFF	TGTGCCAGCATAGTAGGTCAGCACGGGGACACTGAAGCTTTCTTT
-	TRBJ2-7	TRBD1	TRBV25-1	CASSGDRGPNEQYF	TGTGCCAGCAGTGGGGACAGGGGGCCCAACGAGCAGTACTTC
few	TRBJ1-1	-	TRBV5-5	CASSLGPQDEAFF	TGTGCCAGCAGCTTGGGGCCCCAAGATGAAGCTTTCTTT
-	TRBJ1-2	TRBD1	TRBV3-1/TRBV3-2	CASSPGTGWYGYTF	TGTGCCAGCAGCCCGGGGACAGGGTGGTATGGCTACACCTTC
-	TRBJ2-7	-	TRBV25-1	CASRSPGHHYEQYF	TGTGCCAGCAGATCACCGGGACACCACTACGAGCAGTACTTC
-	TRBJ2-5	TRBD1	TRBV12-3/TRBV12-4	CASTDRGRETQYF	TGTGCCAGCACCGACAGGGGACGAGAGACCCAGTACTTC
-	TRBJ2-1	TRBD2	TRBV19	CASSMIAGPYNEQFF	TGTGCCAGTAGTATGATAGCGGGCCCCTACAATGAGCAGTTCTTC
-	TRBJ1-3	TRBD1	TRBV5-5	CASSSGTGWNTIYF	TGTGCCAGCAGTTCCGGGACAGGGTGGAACACCATATATTTT
-	TRBJ2-5	-	TRBV5-4	CASSIPGDQETQYF	TGTGCCAGCAGCATACCGGGGGACCAAGAGACCCAGTACTTC
-	TRBJ1-4	-	TRBV7-9	CASSPVGGRKNEKLFF	TGTGCCAGCAGCCCAGTTGGGGGCAGGAAGAATGAAAAACTGTTTTTT
-	TRBJ2-2	-	TRBV20-1	CSALRSGELFF	TGCAGTGCTCTGAGGAGCGGGGAGCTGTTTTTT
-	TRBJ2-5	TRBD1	TRBV28	CASSPMTGGGETQYF	TGTGCCAGCAGTCCGATGACAGGGGGAGGCGAGACCCAGTACTTC
-	TRBJ2-2	-	TRBV2	CASTEIGRAGELFF	TGTGCCAGCACTGAGATTGGCCGGGCCGGGGAGCTGTTTTTT
-	TRBJ2-3	-	TRBV6-5	CASRTPVTDTQYF	TGTGCCAGCAGAACACCAGTTACAGATACGCAGTATTTT
-	TRBJ1-6	-	TRBV6-1	CASSEAVTGGQNNSPLHF	TGTGCCAGCAGTGAAGCGGTCACGGGAGGGCAGAATAATTCACCCCTCCACTTT
once	TRBJ2-7	-	TRBV3-1/TRBV3-2	CASSQISGYEQYF	TGTGCCAGCAGCCAGATCAGCGGTTACGAGCAGTACTTC
once	TRBJ2-1	-	TRBV20-1	CSASHGHGTQNEQFF	TGCAGTGCTAGTCACGGACACGGTACCCAGAATGAGCAGTTCTTC
-	TRBJ1-6	-	TRBV14	CASLYEEGKKNTSPLHF	TGTGCCAGCCTCTACGAAGAGGGCAAAAAAAATACTTCACCCCTCCACTTT
-	TRBJ2-6	-	TRBV19	CASSIGPTISGANVLTF	TGTGCCAGTAGTATAGGGCCAACAATCTCTGGGGCCAACGTCCTGACTTTC
-	TRBJ1-2	TRBD1	TRBV5-6	CASTTPTGGNVVTF	TGTGCCAGCACCACACCGACAGGGGGCAACGTAGTTACCTTC
-	TRBJ2-1	-	TRBV20-1	CSAAGDEQFF	TGCAGTGCTGCAGGGGATGAGCAGTTCTTC
-	TRBJ1-2	TRBD1	TRBV27	CASGSDRGEGYTF	TGTGCCAGCGGTTCGGACAGGGGAGAGGGCTACACCTTC
-	TRBJ2-7	TRBD1	TRBV5-8	CASSVGQVEGEQYF	TGTGCCAGCAGCGTGGGACAGGTCGAGGGAGAGCAGTACTTC
-	TRBJ2-1	TRBD2	TRBV6-1	CASSDTSDSYNEQFF	TGTGCCAGCAGTGATACTAGCGACTCCTACAATGAGCAGTTCTTC
few	TRBJ2-1	TRBD1	TRBV2	CASSDRGLTGYNEQFF	TGTGCCAGCAGCGACAGGGGGCTTACGGGCTACAATGAGCAGTTCTTC
-	TRBJ1-4	-	TRBV28	CASSFVIGQVHNEKLFF	TGTGCCAGCAGTTTCGTTATCGGCCAGGTGCATAATGAAAAACTGTTTTTT
-	TRBJ2-1	TRBD2	TRBV6-1	CASSERAGGNEQFF	TGTGCCAGCAGTGAAAGGGCGGGGGGAAATGAGCAGTTCTTC
few	TRBJ1-2	-	TRBV12-2	CASRLVCEDRILGGYTF	TGTGCAAGTCGCTTAGTCTGTGAGGACAGGATACTCGGGGGCTACACCTTC
-	TRBJ1-1	-	TRBV5-1	CASRPQTVNTEAFF	TGCGCCAGCAGACCTCAGACAGTGAACACTGAAGCTTTCTTT
-	TRBJ2-7	-	TRBV20-1	CSATSGEQYF	TGCAGTGCCACCTCAGGCGAGCAGTACTTC
-	TRBJ1-5	TRBD1	TRBV19	CASSNQGGHQPQHF	TGTGCCAGTAGTAATCAGGGGGGCCATCAGCCCCAGCATTTT
-	TRBJ2-5	-	TRBV6-1	CASSEETVATQYF	TGTGCCAGCAGTGAGGAGACAGTCGCGACCCAGTACTTC
once	TRBJ1-5	-	TRBV7-9	CASSLEGGLQPQHF	TGTGCCAGCAGCTTGGAGGGGGGGCTCCAGCCCCAGCATTTT
-	TRBJ1-1	-	TRBV29-1	CSVVRTAFTEAFF	TGCAGCGTTGTTCGGACAGCGTTCACTGAAGCTTTCTTT
-	TRBJ1-2	-	TRBV6-5	CASSSLTENYGYTF	TGTGCCAGCAGTTCCTTGACAGAGAACTATGGCTACACCTTC
-	TRBJ2-7	-	TRBV5-4	CASSLRTLDEQYF	TGTGCCAGCAGCCTACGAACCCTCGACGAGCAGTACTTC
-	TRBJ1-2	-	TRBV15	CATSKRGGVYGYTF	TGTGCCACCAGCAAAAGAGGGGGTGTCTATGGCTACACCTTC